This T cell receptor beta chain originates from a study of blood T cell repertoires in COVID-19. Profiled with immunoSEQ multiplex PCR; TCRdb holds only in-frame clones, not every one. The table lists approximately 260,000 clones, around 86% of them singletons. This clone showed up just once. Trimming stripped 3 bases from V and 6 bases from J, with 12 bases between. The germline gives CDR1 SEHNR, CDR2 FQNEAQ (reference sequence). This CDR3 has 14 amino acids. Sequenced sample: peripheral blood. The TCR sequence derives from a man aged 18 to 29 with active or convalescent COVID-19. The genes are TRBV7-9 and TRBJ1-5; possibly TRBD1 for D (6 bases). The CDR3 sequence: CASSFLGGGQPQHF. The DNA of the CDR3 is TGTGCCAGCAGCTTCTTAGGGGGTGGTCAGCCCCAGCATTTT.